The 2 T cell receptor beta chains reported below all come from one sample, sequenced in a study of blood T cell repertoires in COVID-19. This table comes from immunoSEQ multiplex PCR, and its TCRdb copy is limited to in-frame clones, with some not included. In the table there are some 100,000 clones, 80% to 95% of which are singletons. Sequenced material: peripheral blood. The source of these receptors is a man between 65 and 85 years old with acute or convalescent COVID-19.

This clone has a handful of counts. This chain links TRBV28 with TRBJ2-1, with a possible D match to TRBD1 (7 bases). Trimming took off 2 bases at V and 1 base at J, with 12 bases between the two ends. Germline loops: CDR1 MDHEN, CDR2 SYDVKM. The CDR3 contains 16 residues. The CDR3, as DNA: TGTGCCAGCAGTTTAGTTGCAGGGGGGTCCTACAATGAGCAGTTCTTC. Protein product: CASSLVAGGSYNEQFF.

The V call is TRBV4-1, the J call TRBJ1-3; 7 bases align to TRBD1. The germline CDR1 and CDR2 sequences are MGHRA and YSYEKL. V shed 4 bases and J 0 bases; nucleotides not matched to a gene: 6. The CDR3 extends over 16 amino acids. CDR3 in amino acids: CASSRGQVGSGNTIYF. DNA for the CDR3: TGCGCCAGCAGCCGCGGACAGGTGGGCTCTGGAAACACCATATATTTT.